This T cell receptor (beta chain) is drawn from a study of T cell responses to AZD1222 COVID-19 vaccine. The CDR3 is 13 amino acids. Germline values: CDR1 SGHTA, CDR2 FQGTGA. V lost 2 bases, J lost 10 bases, and 12 bases lay in between. Study-wide findings and caveats: It should be noted that donors were predominantly white British and more often female, and clonal diversity was possibly underestimated. Regions left unmutated in variants are reportedly the target of nearly half of spike-specific TCRs.

Concerning this clone itself: No antigen is known for it.

Sequenced by immunoSEQ multiplex PCR; TCRdb stores in-frame clones only, minus some. The sample holds 150,000 or so clones, approximately 91% seen once. The rearrangement links TRBV7-3 to TRBJ2-1; unclear D gene. Sequencing was performed on peripheral blood, taken 28 days after the second AZD1222 dose. The TCR sequence derives from an adult who received the AZD1222 COVID-19 vaccine. The CDR3 region is CASSLLMGKEQFF. In DNA, the CDR3 is TGTGCCAGCAGCTTATTAATGGGGAAAGAGCAGTTCTTC. The complete variable domain, with remaining parts taken from reference TRBV7-3 and TRBJ2-1, reads GAGVSQTPSNKVTEKGKYVELRCDPISGHTALYWYRQSLGQGPEFLIYFQGTGAADDSGLPNDRFFAVRPEGSVSTLKIQRTERGDSAVYLCASSLLMGKEQFFGPGTRLTVL.